The TCR beta chain described here comes from a study of blood T cell repertoires in COVID-19 (dated by TCRdb to 2019 to 2021). With regard to the full study: Collaborator samples came from the United States, Italy and Spain and covered acute and convalescent phases of COVID-19. The material from the prospective study consisted of cDNA or gDNA derived from T cells, B-cell-depleted T cells, or PBMCs. The dataset comprised deeply sampled blood TCRbeta repertoires from subjects exposed to, actively infected with, or recovered from COVID-19. The repertoires were released in a freely available public database intended as a resource for research on the immune response to SARS-CoV-2. Samples came from the ongoing ImmuneRACE study (first 160 participants) plus 1,254 subjects from 6 global collaborators. Sample metadata almost always included a de-identified subject ID, COVID-19 status, age in years and sex. Where available, HLA class I and class II types were taken from metadata supplied by the sample provider and were not determined by assay-based typing.

Samples from volunteer blood donors who had recovered from COVID-19 were contributed by a second Seattle source. The collaborating institutions used their own protocols to collect whole blood in K2EDTA tubes. For TCRbeta analysis, collaborator samples were shipped as frozen whole blood, as isolated PBMCs, or as DNA extracted from either sample type. The immunoSEQ Assay, a bias-controlled multiplex PCR, was used to amplify TCRbeta CDR3 regions from genomic DNA. The published analysis was carried out like this. The number of nucleated cells in each sample was estimated by amplification of reference gene primers within the assay. To quantify the absolute abundance of each unique TCRbeta CDR3 rearrangement, sequence reads were collapsed and filtered. For each sample, productive Simpson clonality was calculated as the square root of Simpson's diversity index over productive rearrangements. Imported from immuneACCESS, the table was reduced by TCRdb to in-frame sequences with V and J called. These copies leave out some clones; in studies compared against another copy, an unresolved V gene accounts for under half, and the cause of the remainder is not known. V, J and clone size were drawn from that table, and D and trimming were deduced from the DNA. In all, the sample holds 200,000 to 300,000 clones, and 87% of those were seen once. Just over 7% of the sample rests with the top ten.

The cysteine opens and the phenylalanine closes a CDR3 of 15 amino acids. Left in the record is the CDR3 DNA by itself, 45 bases read in frame from the first base. In the germline V gene, CDR1 corresponds to SNHLY and CDR2 to FYNNEI. The germline V end is reduced by 5 bases and the J end by 0 bases; junction bases left unmatched: 1. Beyond this particular receptor, the publication reports: Clinical and demographic metadata were provided uncurated, with the amount varying by source and participant.

A word on this clone: Its antigen remains unidentified. No quality values exist for individual bases; no much larger clone is one base distant.

Input material: peripheral blood. This receptor chain uses TRBV2 and TRBJ1-6, with 7 central nucleotides matching TRBD1. The clonotype originates from a man between 60 and 75 years old who had recovered from COVID-19. This receptor has the CDR3 CASSTGVSYNSPLHF. Read as DNA, the sequence is TGTGCCAGCAGTACAGGGGTCTCCTATAATTCACCCCTCCACTTT.